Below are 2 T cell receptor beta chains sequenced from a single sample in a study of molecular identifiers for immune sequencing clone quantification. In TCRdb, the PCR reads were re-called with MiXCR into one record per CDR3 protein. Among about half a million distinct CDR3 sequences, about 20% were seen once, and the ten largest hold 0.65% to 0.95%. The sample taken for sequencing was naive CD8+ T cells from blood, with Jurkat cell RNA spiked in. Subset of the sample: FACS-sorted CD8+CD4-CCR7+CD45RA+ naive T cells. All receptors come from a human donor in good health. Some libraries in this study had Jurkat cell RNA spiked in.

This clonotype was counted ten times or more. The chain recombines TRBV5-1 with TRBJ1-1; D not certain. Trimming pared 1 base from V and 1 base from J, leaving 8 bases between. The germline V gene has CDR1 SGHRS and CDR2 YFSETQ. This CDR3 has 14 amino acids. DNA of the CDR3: TGCGCCAGCAGCTTGCAAGAGGAGAACACTGAAGCTTTCTTT. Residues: CASSLQEENTEAFF.

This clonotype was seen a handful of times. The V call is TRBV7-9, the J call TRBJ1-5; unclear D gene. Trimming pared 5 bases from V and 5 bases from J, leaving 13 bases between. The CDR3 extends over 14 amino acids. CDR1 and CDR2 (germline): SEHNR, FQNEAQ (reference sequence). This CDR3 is CASSQAGVYQPQHF. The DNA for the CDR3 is TGTGCCAGCAGCCAAGCTGGGGTGTATCAGCCCCAGCATTTT.